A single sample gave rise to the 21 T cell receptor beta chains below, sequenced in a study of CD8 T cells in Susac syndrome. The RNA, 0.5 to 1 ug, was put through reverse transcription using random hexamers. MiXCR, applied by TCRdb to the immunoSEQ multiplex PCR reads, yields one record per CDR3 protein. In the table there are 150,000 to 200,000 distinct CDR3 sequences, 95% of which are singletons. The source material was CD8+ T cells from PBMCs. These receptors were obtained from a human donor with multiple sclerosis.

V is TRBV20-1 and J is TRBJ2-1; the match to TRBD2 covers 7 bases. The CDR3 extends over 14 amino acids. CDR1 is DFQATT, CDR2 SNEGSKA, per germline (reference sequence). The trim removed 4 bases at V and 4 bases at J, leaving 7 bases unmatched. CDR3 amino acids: CSAKGGGKYNEQFF. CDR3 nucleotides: TGCAGTGCTAAGGGCGGGGGAAAATACAATGAGCAGTTCTTC.

Here the CDR3 DNA reads TGTGCCAGCAGCGACGACGTGGGCTCACCCCTCCACTTT. This codes for CASSDDVGSPLHF. The chain links TRBV27 to TRBJ1-6, with D hard to call. The germline CDR1 and CDR2 sequences are MNHEY and SMNVEV (reference sequence). Deletions cut 6 bases from V and 10 bases from J, with 13 bases between. This CDR3 comprises 13 residues.

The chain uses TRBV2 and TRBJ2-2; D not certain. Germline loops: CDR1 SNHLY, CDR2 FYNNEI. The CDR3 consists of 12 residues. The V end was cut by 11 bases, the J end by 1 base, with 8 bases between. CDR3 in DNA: TGTGCCGGGGTGGGGAACACCGGGGAGCTGTTTTTT. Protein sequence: CAGVGNTGELFF.

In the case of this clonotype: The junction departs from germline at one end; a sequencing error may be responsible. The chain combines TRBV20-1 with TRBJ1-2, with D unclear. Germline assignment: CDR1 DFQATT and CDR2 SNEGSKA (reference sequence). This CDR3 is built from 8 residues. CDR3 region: CSAPGRNF. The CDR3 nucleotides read TGCAGTGCCCCCGGACGGAACTTC.

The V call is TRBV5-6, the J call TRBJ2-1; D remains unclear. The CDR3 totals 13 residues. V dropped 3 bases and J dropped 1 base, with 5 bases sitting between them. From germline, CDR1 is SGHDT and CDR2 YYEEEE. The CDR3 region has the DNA TGTGCCAGCAGCTCCGTTTCCTACAATGAGCAGTTCTTC. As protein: CASSSVSYNEQFF.

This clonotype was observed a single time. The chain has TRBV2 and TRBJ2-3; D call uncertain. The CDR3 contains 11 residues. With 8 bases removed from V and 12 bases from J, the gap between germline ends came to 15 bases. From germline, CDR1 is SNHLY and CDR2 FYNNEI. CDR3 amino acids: CASLGSNSQYF. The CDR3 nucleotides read TGTGCCAGCTTGGGGTCTAATTCTCAGTATTTT.

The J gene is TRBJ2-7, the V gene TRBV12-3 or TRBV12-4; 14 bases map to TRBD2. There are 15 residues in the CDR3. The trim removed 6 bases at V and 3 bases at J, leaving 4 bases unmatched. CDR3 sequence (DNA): TGTGCCAGCAGACGGGGACTAGCGGGAGACTACGAGCAGTACTTC. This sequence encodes CASRRGLAGDYEQYF.

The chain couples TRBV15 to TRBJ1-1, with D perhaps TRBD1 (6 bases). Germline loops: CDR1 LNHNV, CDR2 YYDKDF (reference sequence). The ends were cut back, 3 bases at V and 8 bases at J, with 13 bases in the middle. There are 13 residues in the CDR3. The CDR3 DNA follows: TGTGCCACCAGCAGTGCGGGGGCCCACGAAGCTTTCTTT. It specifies CATSSAGAHEAFF.

The CDR3 DNA sequence: TGTGCCAGCAGCTTAGACGTGGATACGCAGTATTTT. This translates into CASSLDVDTQYF. The V and J genes are TRBV7-9 and TRBJ2-3; no definite D call. This CDR3 comprises 12 residues. Trimming took off 1 base at V and 6 bases at J, with 5 bases between the two ends. Per the germline V gene, CDR1 is SEHNR and CDR2 is FQNEAQ (reference sequence).

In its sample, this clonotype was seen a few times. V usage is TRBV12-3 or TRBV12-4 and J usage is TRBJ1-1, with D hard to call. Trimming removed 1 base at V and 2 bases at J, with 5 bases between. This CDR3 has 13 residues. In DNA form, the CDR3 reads TGTGCCAGCAGTTTAGAAACTAACACTGAAGCTTTCTTT. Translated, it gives CASSLETNTEAFF.

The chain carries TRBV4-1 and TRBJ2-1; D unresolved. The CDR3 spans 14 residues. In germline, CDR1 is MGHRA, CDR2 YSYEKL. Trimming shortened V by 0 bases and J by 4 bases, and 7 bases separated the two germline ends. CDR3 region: CASSQDLLYNEQFF. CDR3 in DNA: TGCGCCAGCAGCCAAGATCTCTTATACAATGAGCAGTTCTTC.

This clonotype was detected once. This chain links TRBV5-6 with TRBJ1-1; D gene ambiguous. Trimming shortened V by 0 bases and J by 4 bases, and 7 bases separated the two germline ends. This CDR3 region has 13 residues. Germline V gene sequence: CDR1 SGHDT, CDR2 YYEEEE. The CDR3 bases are TGTGCCAGCAGCTTGGGAGTCTCCACTGAAGCTTTCTTT. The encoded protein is CASSLGVSTEAFF.

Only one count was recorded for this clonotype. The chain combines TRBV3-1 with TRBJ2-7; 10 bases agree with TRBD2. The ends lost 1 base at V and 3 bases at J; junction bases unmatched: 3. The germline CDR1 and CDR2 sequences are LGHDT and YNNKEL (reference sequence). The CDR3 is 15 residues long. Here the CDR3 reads CASSQGLAGVYEQYF. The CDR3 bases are TGTGCCAGCAGCCAAGGGCTAGCGGGAGTCTACGAGCAGTACTTC.

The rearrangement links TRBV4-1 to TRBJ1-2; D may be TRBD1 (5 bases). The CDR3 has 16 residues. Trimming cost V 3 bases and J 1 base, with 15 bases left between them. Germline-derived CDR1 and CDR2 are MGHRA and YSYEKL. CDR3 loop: CASSHSWDGFNYGYTF. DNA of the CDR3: TGCGCCAGCAGCCACTCTTGGGACGGATTTAACTATGGCTACACCTTC.

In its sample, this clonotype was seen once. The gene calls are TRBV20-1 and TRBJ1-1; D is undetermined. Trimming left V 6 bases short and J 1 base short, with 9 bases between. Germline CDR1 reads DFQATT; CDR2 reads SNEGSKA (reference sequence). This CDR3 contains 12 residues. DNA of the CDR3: TGCAGTGCCACCCCGGAGAACACTGAAGCTTTCTTT. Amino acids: CSATPENTEAFF.

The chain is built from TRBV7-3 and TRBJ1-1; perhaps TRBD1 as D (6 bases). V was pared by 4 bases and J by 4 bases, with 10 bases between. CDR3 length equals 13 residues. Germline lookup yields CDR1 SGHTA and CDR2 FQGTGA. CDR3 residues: CASSSDRLTEAFF. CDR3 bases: TGTGCCAGCAGCTCCGACAGGCTCACTGAAGCTTTCTTT.

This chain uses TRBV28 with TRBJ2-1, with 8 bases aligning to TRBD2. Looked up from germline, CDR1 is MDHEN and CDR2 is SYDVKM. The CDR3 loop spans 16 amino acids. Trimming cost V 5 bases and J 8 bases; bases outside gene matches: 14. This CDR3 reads CASSPVSGRYRHEQFF. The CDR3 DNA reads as TGTGCCAGCAGTCCCGTGAGCGGGAGATATAGACATGAGCAGTTCTTC.

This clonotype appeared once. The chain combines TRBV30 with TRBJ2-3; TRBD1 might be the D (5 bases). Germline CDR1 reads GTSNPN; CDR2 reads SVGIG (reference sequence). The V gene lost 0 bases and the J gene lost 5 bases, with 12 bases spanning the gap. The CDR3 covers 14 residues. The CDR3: CAWSVGAARDTQYF. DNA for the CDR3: TGTGCCTGGAGTGTAGGGGCAGCGAGAGATACGCAGTATTTT.

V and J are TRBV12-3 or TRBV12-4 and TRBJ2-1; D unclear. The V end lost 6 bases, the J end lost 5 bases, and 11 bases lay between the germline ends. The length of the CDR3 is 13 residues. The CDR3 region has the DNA TGTGCCAGCAGAGTACACAATAACAATGAGCAGTTCTTC. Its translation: CASRVHNNNEQFF.

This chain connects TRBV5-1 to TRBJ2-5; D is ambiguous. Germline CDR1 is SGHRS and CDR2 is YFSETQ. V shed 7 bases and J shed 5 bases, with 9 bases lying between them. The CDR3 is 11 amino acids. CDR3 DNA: TGCGCCAGCCGCCGGTCTGAGACCCAGTACTTC. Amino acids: CASRRSETQYF. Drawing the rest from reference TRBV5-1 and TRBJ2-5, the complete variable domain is KAGVTQTPRYLIKTRGQQVTLSCSPISGHRSVSWYQQTPGQGLQFLFEYFSETQRNKGNFPGRFSGRQFSNSRSEMNVSTLELGDSALYLCASRRSETQYFGPGTRLLVL.

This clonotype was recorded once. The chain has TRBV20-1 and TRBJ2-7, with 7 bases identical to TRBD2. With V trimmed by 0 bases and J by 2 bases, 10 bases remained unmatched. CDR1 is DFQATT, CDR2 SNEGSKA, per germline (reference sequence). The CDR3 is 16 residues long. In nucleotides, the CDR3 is TGCAGTGCTAGAGATCCCCCGAGCGGGACCACCTACGAGCAGTACTTC. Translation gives CSARDPPSGTTYEQYF.